The sequence of this T cell receptor beta chain was determined in a study of Ad26.COV2.S vaccination and SARS-CoV-2 variants. Noted treatment: roughly 18 received Ad26.COV2.S at low or high dose, single or two shots; roughly 5 received placebo; per-sample allocation not given. The study sampled participants on day 63 after the first vaccine or placebo injection. This CDR3 region has 14 residues. V dropped 2 bases and J dropped 0 bases, with 5 bases sitting between them. CDR1 is MNHNS, CDR2 SASEGT, per germline. Measured with immunoSEQ multiplex PCR; TCRdb has only the in-frame clones, and not every one. The sample records about 350,000 clones, 88% being singletons.

The V gene is TRBV6-1, the J gene TRBJ1-5; D call uncertain. This clonotype was obtained from a person between 18 and 65 years old who received the Ad26.COV2.S COVID-19 vaccine or a placebo. The specimen comprised peripheral blood, sampled in a trial of Ad26.COV2.S vaccine versus placebo. CDR3: CASSEWGSNQPQHF. The CDR3 nucleotides read TGTGCCAGCAGTGAATGGGGTAGCAATCAGCCCCAGCATTTT.